This TCR beta chain was sequenced in a study of T cells after yellow fever vaccination. Study-level points and caveats: Post-booster repertoires contained most primary-vaccination clones again (about 95% CD4, around 88% CD8).

Concerning this clonotype: The antigen remains unidentified.

The authors made TCR cDNA by 5'RACE template switching, adding a universal primer site and UMIs. MiXCR, run by TCRdb on the 5' RACE reads, gives a single entry per CDR3 protein. The data hold approximately 250,000 distinct CDR3 sequences, with more than 6.5% observed a single time. V dropped 6 bases and J dropped 0; count of bases not matched to a gene: 1. The CDR3 consists of 15 residues. Per germline, CDR1 MNHNS and CDR2 SASEGT. This receptor was taken from a man between 25 and 39 years old who received the YFV17D yellow fever vaccine. The chain uses TRBV6-1 and TRBJ2-1; 11 nucleotides align to TRBD2. Source: CD4+ T cells sorted from PBMCs, taken on the day of the yellow fever booster vaccination. In DNA, the CDR3 is TGTGCCAGCAGAACTAGCGGGAGCTCCTACAATGAGCAGTTCTTC. Translated: CASRTSGSSYNEQFF.